This TCR beta chain was found in a study of T cell repertoires in cytomegalovirus infection. At the level of the study: Indicated by public TCR beta signatures were CMV infection and matching HLA type. Study-level findings and limits: HLA-C-restricted CMV-specific TCR beta clonotypes prevailed in the ex vivo response.

Trimming took 5 bases from V and 4 from J; bases not matched to a gene: 9. The CDR3 sequence is 15 residues long. Germline V gene data show CDR1 as MRHNA and CDR2 as SNTAGT. This clonotype has ten or more counts. Antigen specificity is unknown. TCRdb reprocessed the reads via MiXCR and lists one record per CDR3 protein. This table holds 65,000 to 95,000 distinct CDR3 sequences, roughly 3.7% found once. This chain connects TRBV6-4 to TRBJ2-5; 8 bases fit TRBD1. The clonotype originates from a human donor in good health (CMV status not recorded). Some clones in this sample may be carry-over from other donors' samples. Sequencing was done on a sample of PBMCs. Here the CDR3 reads CASSTRQGPRETQYF. DNA of the CDR3: TGTGCCAGCAGTACCCGACAGGGGCCCCGAGAGACCCAGTACTTC.